One sample yielded the 30 T cell receptor beta chains listed below, sequenced in a study of T-cell memory formation after mild COVID-19. Each CDR3 protein is one row after TCRdb ran MiXCR on the 5' RACE reads. The table has roughly 400,000 distinct CDR3 sequences, 20% to 25% seen once. Source material: PBMCs or a T cell subset sorted from them (not recorded which). These receptor sequences come from an adult woman who had mild COVID-19 (a few samples of this study predate the infection). Cell type and time point are not known.

This clonotype has a handful of counts. This sequence joins TRBV9 and TRBJ1-2, with D maybe TRBD1 (5 bases). The germline CDR1 and CDR2 sequences are SGDLS and YYNGEE. V was shortened by 4 bases and J by 3 bases, with 10 bases between the two germline ends. This CDR3 is 13 amino acids long. CDR3 loop: CASSNRLDYGYTF. In nucleotides, the CDR3 is TGTGCCAGCAGCAACAGGCTAGACTATGGCTACACCTTC.

The V call is TRBV2, the J call TRBJ2-1; 10 bases agree with TRBD1. V gave up 4 bases and J gave up 6 bases; unmatched junction bases: 15. Germline CDR1 SNHLY, CDR2 FYNNEI. This CDR3 has 18 residues. The CDR3 is CASSGGTGVPLGPNEQFF. CDR3 coding DNA: TGTGCCAGCAGTGGTGGGACAGGGGTCCCTCTCGGGCCCAATGAGCAGTTCTTC.

This clonotype has just a few counts. The chain combines TRBV7-2 with TRBJ2-3; no definite D call. Trimming removed 2 bases at V and 0 bases at J, with 9 bases between. In germline, CDR1 is SGHTA, CDR2 FQGNSA. This CDR3 has 15 amino acids. This chain's CDR3 is CASSLSQLSTDTQYF. CDR3 sequence (DNA): TGTGCCAGCAGCTTATCCCAGCTTAGCACAGATACGCAGTATTTT.

CDR3 sequence (DNA): TGTGCCAGCTCCCGGACAGCTGGATCCGGGGCCAACGTCCTGACTTTC. It encodes CASSRTAGSGANVLTF. This chain joins TRBV18 and TRBJ2-6; tentatively, D is TRBD1 (6 bases). The V end lost 6 bases, the J end lost 4 bases, and 16 bases lay between the germline ends. CDR3 length: 16 residues. Per germline, CDR1 KGHSH and CDR2 LQKENI.

The chain recombines TRBV5-5 with TRBJ2-2; unclear D gene. Germline CDR1 and CDR2: SGHKS and YYEKEE (reference sequence). With 1 base removed from V and 2 bases from J, the gap between germline ends came to 12 bases. The CDR3 runs to 16 residues. CDR3: CASSLTSWSNTGELFF. CDR3 DNA sequence: TGTGCCAGCAGCTTGACTTCTTGGTCCAACACCGGGGAGCTGTTTTTT.

The chain links TRBV12-3 or TRBV12-4 to TRBJ1-6, with D unresolved. Trimming removed 6 bases from V and 14 bases from J, with 14 bases in between. This CDR3 comprises 12 residues. The CDR3 is CASSSGSRTLHF. In DNA form, the CDR3 reads TGTGCCAGCAGCTCCGGTTCGAGGACCCTCCACTTT.

The rearrangement uses TRBV20-1 and TRBJ2-7, with a weak D call TRBD1 (5 bases). The ends were cut back, 5 bases at V and 0 bases at J, with 17 bases in the middle. The CDR3 is 15 amino acids. Germline V gives CDR1 DFQATT, CDR2 SNEGSKA (reference sequence). The CDR3: CSAGRTRASSYEQYF. CDR3 coding DNA: TGCAGTGCTGGTCGGACACGAGCGAGCTCCTACGAGCAGTACTTC.

Ten or more counts support this clonotype. J is TRBJ2-5 and V is TRBV29-1; TRBD2 agrees at 7 bases. V was clipped by 2 bases and J by 2 bases; unmatched bases: 8. CDR3 length equals 15 residues. Germline loops: CDR1 SQVTM, CDR2 ANQGSEA. CDR3 DNA sequence: TGCAGCGTTGAAAGCGCGGGAGCCCGACAAGAGACCCAGTACTTC. It codes for CSVESAGARQETQYF.

This clonotype was seen at least ten times. This chain connects TRBV30 to TRBJ1-1; no firm D call. Germline CDR1 GTSNPN, CDR2 SVGIG (reference sequence). There are 11 residues in the CDR3. Trimming took off 2 bases at V and 7 bases at J, with 8 bases between the two ends. The CDR3 sequence is CAWSHGIEAFF. The CDR3 nucleotides read TGTGCCTGGAGTCATGGGATTGAAGCTTTCTTT.

This clonotype was picked up a small number of times. This chain links TRBV7-8 with TRBJ2-5, with 12 positions matching TRBD2. Per germline, CDR1 SGHVS and CDR2 FQNEAQ. Trimming at V came to 6 bases and at J to 4 bases, leaving 3 bases not matched to a gene. The CDR3 is made up of 14 amino acids. DNA for the CDR3: TGTGCCAGCAGTACTAGCGGGGGGCCAGAGACCCAGTACTTC. It is translated as CASSTSGGPETQYF.

The chain joins TRBV20-1 to TRBJ2-1; D gene unclear. The V and J ends lost 3 bases and 4 bases respectively, with 10 bases between them. This CDR3 is built from 13 residues. Germline CDR1 reads DFQATT; CDR2 reads SNEGSKA (reference sequence). CDR3 region: CSARRHKYNEQFF. CDR3 DNA sequence: TGCAGTGCTAGGAGGCATAAGTACAATGAGCAGTTCTTC.

V and J are TRBV10-3 and TRBJ2-1, with a tentative D call TRBD2 (5 bases). The CDR3 spans 15 residues. Germline V gives CDR1 ENHRY, CDR2 SYGVKD. Trimming removed 2 bases at V and 3 bases at J, with 11 bases between. This chain's CDR3 is CAISEPEDHYNEQFF. CDR3 coding DNA: TGTGCCATCAGTGAGCCGGAGGATCACTACAATGAGCAGTTCTTC.

V and J are TRBV18 and TRBJ1-2; the D is unclear. Between the trimmed V and J ends, which lost 2 bases and 3 bases, there was a span of 10 bases. Germline values: CDR1 KGHSH, CDR2 LQKENI. The CDR3 has 14 residues. The CDR3 DNA follows: TGTGCCAGCTCACCATACGGGGAGGACTATGGCTACACCTTC. Residues: CASSPYGEDYGYTF.

This clonotype has just a few counts. Written as DNA, the CDR3 is TGCAGCGGGAGTGGGGGAGACCGAGAAAAACTGTTTTTT. As protein: CSGSGGDREKLFF. V usage is TRBV29-1 and J usage is TRBJ1-4; D is perhaps TRBD1 (5 bases). The CDR3 contains 13 residues. V lost 7 bases to trimming and J lost 8 bases, with 17 bases between them. Germline CDR1 and CDR2: SQVTM and ANQGSEA.

This clonotype has just a few counts. The chain employs TRBV12-3 or TRBV12-4 and TRBJ2-7, with D unresolved. The V end was cut by 5 bases, the J end by 6 bases, with 23 bases between. The CDR3 spans 16 residues. DNA for the CDR3: TGTGCCAGCAGTCCCGCACTTGGCAGCCTCTTCCGCGAGCAGTACTTC. It translates to CASSPALGSLFREQYF.

In its sample, this clonotype was seen a few times. The rearrangement joins TRBV7-2 to TRBJ2-5, with TRBD1 matching 8 bases. Germline V gene data show CDR1 as SGHTA and CDR2 as FQGNSA. With V trimmed by 6 bases and J by 7 bases, 4 bases remained unmatched. This CDR3 has 12 residues. The CDR3 loop is CASRSDRGTQYF. In DNA, the CDR3 is TGTGCCAGCAGATCAGACAGGGGGACCCAGTACTTC. Drawing the rest from reference TRBV7-2 and TRBJ2-5, the complete variable domain is GAGVSQSPSNKVTEKGKDVELRCDPISGHTALYWYRQSLGQGLEFLIYFQGNSAPDKSGLPSDRFSAERTGGSVSTLTIQRTQQEDSAVYLCASRSDRGTQYFGPGTRLLVL.

V is TRBV12-3 or TRBV12-4 and J is TRBJ1-2; D is perhaps TRBD1 (5 bases). The CDR3 covers 13 residues. The V end lost 1 base, the J end lost 8 bases, and 11 bases lay between the germline ends. CDR3: CASSLGQYTGYTF. For the CDR3, the DNA is TGTGCCAGCAGTTTAGGACAGTACACGGGCTACACCTTC.

The chain employs TRBV14 and TRBJ1-1; D is unclear. The CDR3 spans 13 residues. The ends were cut back, 0 bases at V and 10 bases at J, with 12 bases in the middle. CDR1 SGHDN and CDR2 FVKESK come from the germline V gene. The CDR3 DNA sequence: TGTGCCAGCAGCCAAGACAGGCCCGAGCGAGCTTTCTTT. Translating gives CASSQDRPERAFF.

The chain carries TRBV6-5 and TRBJ2-1, with D hard to call. V lost 6 bases and J 3 bases, leaving 9 bases between the germline ends. CDR1 and CDR2 (germline): MNHEY, SVGAGI. The CDR3 runs to 13 residues. The CDR3 DNA sequence: TGTGCCAGCAGGGTACCGGGCTACAATGAGCAGTTCTTC. Translated, it gives CASRVPGYNEQFF.

This clonotype came up a few times. V usage is TRBV24-1 and J usage is TRBJ2-2, with D possibly matching TRBD1 (5 bases). V lost 9 bases, J lost 5 bases, and 15 bases lay in between. There are 14 residues in the CDR3. Per the germline V gene, CDR1 is KGHDR and CDR2 is SFDVKD. The DNA for the CDR3 is TGTGCCACCTCAAAGACAGCAGGTACCGGGGAGCTGTTTTTT. This encodes CATSKTAGTGELFF.

A few counts support this clonotype. This chain joins TRBV20-1 and TRBJ2-7, with no clear D. The CDR3 covers 15 residues. V lost 0 bases and J 7 bases, leaving 19 bases between the germline ends. Germline V gives CDR1 DFQATT, CDR2 SNEGSKA (reference sequence). This CDR3 reads CSARDLSQRVGEQYF. The DNA for the CDR3 is TGCAGTGCTAGAGATTTAAGCCAAAGGGTCGGGGAGCAGTACTTC.

This clonotype was detected a few times. The chain joins TRBV21-1 to TRBJ2-7; the tabulated D call, TRBD2, remains unverified against the DNA. TRBV21-1 is shown as a pseudogene. The CDR3 spans 17 residues. CDR3 sequence: CASSKAPGVADIYEQYF. CDR3 DNA sequence: TGTGCCAGCAGCAAAGCCCCCGGGGTAGCGGACATCTACGAGCAGTACTTC.

This clonotype was seen only a few times. CDR3 in amino acids: CATSDLPGGLAESTDTQYF. CDR3 nucleotide sequence: TGTGCCACCAGTGACCTACCCGGTGGACTAGCGGAGAGTACAGATACGCAGTATTTT. The chain carries TRBV24-1 and TRBJ2-3; 10 bases line up with TRBD2. Germline V gives CDR1 KGHDR, CDR2 SFDVKD. Trimming took 4 bases from V and 3 from J; bases not matched to a gene: 15. This CDR3 region has 19 residues.

The chain combines TRBV27 with TRBJ2-5, with 7 bases aligning to TRBD1. J was trimmed by 1 base and V by 3 bases; bases with no gene match: 5. This CDR3 is built from 15 residues. CDR1 is MNHEY and CDR2 is SMNVEV in the germline V gene (reference sequence). This chain's CDR3 is CASSLGQKSQETQYF. CDR3 nucleotides: TGTGCCAGCAGTTTGGGACAGAAGTCCCAAGAGACCCAGTACTTC.

This clonotype was recorded a few times. The rearrangement links TRBV7-2 to TRBJ2-5, with 11 bases matching TRBD2. After removal of 5 bases from V and 2 bases from J, the junction contained 7 bases not matched to a gene. Germline V gene data show CDR1 as SGHTA and CDR2 as FQGNSA. CDR3 length: 16 amino acids. This chain's CDR3 is CASSARLAGRQETQYF. The CDR3 DNA reads TGTGCCAGCAGCGCCCGACTAGCGGGGAGACAAGAGACCCAGTACTTC.

This clonotype was observed a handful of times. The gene calls are TRBV7-9 and TRBJ2-5; D may be TRBD1 or TRBD2 (7 bases each). Germline CDR1 SEHNR, CDR2 FQNEAQ (reference sequence). The CDR3 sequence is 19 residues long. Trimming cost V 1 base and J 2 bases, with 23 bases left between them. The chain's CDR3 is CASSLGGVRGLAVQETQYF. The CDR3, as DNA: TGTGCCAGCAGCTTAGGAGGAGTTAGGGGGCTAGCGGTACAAGAGACCCAGTACTTC.

This clonotype occurred a few times. The chain couples TRBV2 to TRBJ2-3, with 15 bases that match TRBD2. Looked up from germline, CDR1 is SNHLY and CDR2 is FYNNEI. V lost 6 bases to trimming and J lost 7 bases; unmatched junction nucleotides: 8. The CDR3 spans 16 residues. CDR3 loop: CASRARGLAGGNTQYF. CDR3 DNA sequence: TGTGCCAGCAGAGCCCGGGGACTAGCGGGGGGAAATACGCAGTATTTT.

This clonotype showed up just a few times. CDR3 sequence: CASSQESGQGVFF. As DNA, the CDR3 is TGTGCCAGCAGCCAGGAGAGCGGACAGGGGGTTTTTTTT. This rearrangement joins TRBV4-2 to TRBJ1-4, with TRBD1 matching over 10 bases. The V segment lost 3 bases and the J segment 17 bases; nucleotides outside the gene matches: 9. CDR1 is LGHNA, CDR2 YNFKEQ, per germline. This CDR3 has 13 residues.

The V and J genes are TRBV3-1 and TRBJ2-3; 8 nucleotides match TRBD2. CDR1 is LGHDT, CDR2 YNNKEL, per germline (reference sequence). The V gene end was trimmed by 4 bases and the J gene end by 1 base; junction bases not matched to a gene: 10. The CDR3 length is 17 residues. The CDR3 loop is CASSPSKLAARTDTQYF. CDR3 sequence (DNA): TGTGCCAGCAGCCCGAGTAAACTAGCGGCCCGCACAGATACGCAGTATTTT.

This clonotype has only a few counts. This chain links TRBV3-1 with TRBJ2-1; 7 positions agree with TRBD2. The ends lost 0 bases at V and 10 bases at J; junction bases unmatched: 9. The germline gives CDR1 LGHDT, CDR2 YNNKEL (reference sequence). The CDR3 totals 15 residues. In DNA, the CDR3 is TGTGCCAGCAGCCAAGAGCGGCCTAGCGGAGGGGAGCAGTTCTTC. Amino acids: CASSQERPSGGEQFF.